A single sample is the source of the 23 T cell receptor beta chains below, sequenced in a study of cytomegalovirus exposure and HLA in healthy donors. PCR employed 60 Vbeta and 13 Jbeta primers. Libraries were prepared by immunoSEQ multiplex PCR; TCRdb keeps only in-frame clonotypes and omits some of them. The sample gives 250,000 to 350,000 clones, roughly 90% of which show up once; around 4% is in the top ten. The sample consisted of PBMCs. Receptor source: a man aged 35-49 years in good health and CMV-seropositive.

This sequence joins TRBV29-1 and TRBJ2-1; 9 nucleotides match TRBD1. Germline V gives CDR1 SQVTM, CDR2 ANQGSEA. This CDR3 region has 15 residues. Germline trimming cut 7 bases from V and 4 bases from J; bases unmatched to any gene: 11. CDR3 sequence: CSAAPGQGPYNEQFF. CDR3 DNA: TGCAGCGCAGCCCCGGGACAGGGCCCATACAATGAGCAGTTCTTC.

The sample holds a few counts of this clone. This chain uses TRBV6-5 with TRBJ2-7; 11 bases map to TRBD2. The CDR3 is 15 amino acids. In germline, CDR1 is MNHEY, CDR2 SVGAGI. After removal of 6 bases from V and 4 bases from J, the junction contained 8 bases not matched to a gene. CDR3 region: CASSLTSGGPYEQYF. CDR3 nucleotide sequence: TGTGCCAGCAGCCTTACTAGCGGGGGACCATACGAGCAGTACTTC.

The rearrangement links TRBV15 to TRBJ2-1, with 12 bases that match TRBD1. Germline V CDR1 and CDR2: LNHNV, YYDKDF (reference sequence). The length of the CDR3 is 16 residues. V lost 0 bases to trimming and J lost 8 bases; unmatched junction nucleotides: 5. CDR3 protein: CATSRDSGQGADEQFF. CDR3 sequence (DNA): TGTGCCACCAGCAGAGATTCGGGACAGGGGGCCGATGAGCAGTTCTTC.

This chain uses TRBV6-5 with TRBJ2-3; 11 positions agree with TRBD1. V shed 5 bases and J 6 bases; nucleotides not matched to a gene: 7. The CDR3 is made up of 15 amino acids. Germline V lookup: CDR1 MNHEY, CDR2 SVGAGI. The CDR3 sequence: CASSGPGQGDDTQYF. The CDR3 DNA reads TGTGCCAGCAGTGGACCGGGACAGGGGGACGATACGCAGTATTTT.

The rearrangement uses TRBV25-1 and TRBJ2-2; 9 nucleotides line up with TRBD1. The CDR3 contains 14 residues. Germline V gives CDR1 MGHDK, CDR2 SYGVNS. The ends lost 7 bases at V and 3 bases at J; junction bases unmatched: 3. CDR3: CASTRTGDTGELFF. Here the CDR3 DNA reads TGTGCCAGCACCCGGACAGGGGACACCGGGGAGCTGTTTTTT. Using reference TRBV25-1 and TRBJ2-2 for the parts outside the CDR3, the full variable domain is EADIYQTPRYLVIGTGKKITLECSQTMGHDKMYWYQQDPGMELHLIHYSYGVNSTEKGDLSSESTVSRIRTEHFPLTLESARPSHTSQYLCASTRTGDTGELFFGEGSRLTVL.

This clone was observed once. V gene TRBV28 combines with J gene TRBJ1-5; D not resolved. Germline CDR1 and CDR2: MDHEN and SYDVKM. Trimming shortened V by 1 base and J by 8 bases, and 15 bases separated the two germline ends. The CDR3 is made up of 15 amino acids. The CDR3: CASSLFSGGEKPQHF. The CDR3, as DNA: TGTGCCAGCAGTTTATTCAGCGGAGGAGAGAAGCCCCAGCATTTT.

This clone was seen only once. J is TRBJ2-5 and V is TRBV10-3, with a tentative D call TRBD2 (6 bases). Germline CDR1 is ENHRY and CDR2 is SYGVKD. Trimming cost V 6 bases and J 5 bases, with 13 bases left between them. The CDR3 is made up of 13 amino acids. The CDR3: CAIRGGVLETQYF. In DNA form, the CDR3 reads TGTGCCATCAGGGGGGGTGTATTGGAGACCCAGTACTTC.

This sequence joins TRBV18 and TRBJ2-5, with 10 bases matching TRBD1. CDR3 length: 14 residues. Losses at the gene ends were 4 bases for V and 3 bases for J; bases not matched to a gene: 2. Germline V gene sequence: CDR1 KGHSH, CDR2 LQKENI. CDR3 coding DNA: TGTGCCAGCTCACTAGGACAGGGGGAAGAGACCCAGTACTTC. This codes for CASSLGQGEETQYF.

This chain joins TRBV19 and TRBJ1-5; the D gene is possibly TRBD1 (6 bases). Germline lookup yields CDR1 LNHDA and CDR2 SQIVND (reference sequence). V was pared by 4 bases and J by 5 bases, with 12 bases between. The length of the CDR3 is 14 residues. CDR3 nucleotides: TGTGCCAGTAGTACCGGCAGGGGTCATCAGCCCCAGCATTTT. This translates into CASSTGRGHQPQHF.

The CDR3, as DNA: TGTGCCAGCAGCTTACGGAGGAATAGCGGGAGGGACACAGATACGCAGTATTTT. Translating it yields CASSLRRNSGRDTDTQYF. The V and J genes are TRBV11-1 and TRBJ2-3, with 11 bases aligning to TRBD2. Germline CDR1 is SGHAT and CDR2 is FQDESV (reference sequence). V shed 2 bases and J 2 bases; nucleotides not matched to a gene: 9. The CDR3 is made up of 18 amino acids.

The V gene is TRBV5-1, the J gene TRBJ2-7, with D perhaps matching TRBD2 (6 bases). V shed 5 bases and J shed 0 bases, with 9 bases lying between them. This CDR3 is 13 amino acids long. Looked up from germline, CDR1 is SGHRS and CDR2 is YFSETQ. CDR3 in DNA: TGCGCCAGCAGGACTAGGAGCTCCTACGAGCAGTACTTC. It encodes CASRTRSSYEQYF.

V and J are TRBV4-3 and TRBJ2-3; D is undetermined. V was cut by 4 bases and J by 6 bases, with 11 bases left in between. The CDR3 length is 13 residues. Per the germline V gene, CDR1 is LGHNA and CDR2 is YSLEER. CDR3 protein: CASSPPPRDTQYF. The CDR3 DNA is TGCGCCAGCAGCCCCCCACCTCGGGATACGCAGTATTTT.

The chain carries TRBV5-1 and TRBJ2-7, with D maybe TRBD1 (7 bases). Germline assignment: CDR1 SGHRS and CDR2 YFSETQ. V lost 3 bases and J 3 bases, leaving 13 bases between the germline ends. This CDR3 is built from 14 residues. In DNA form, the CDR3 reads TGCGCCAGCAGCTATACAGGGGAGGTCTACGAGCAGTACTTC. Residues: CASSYTGEVYEQYF.

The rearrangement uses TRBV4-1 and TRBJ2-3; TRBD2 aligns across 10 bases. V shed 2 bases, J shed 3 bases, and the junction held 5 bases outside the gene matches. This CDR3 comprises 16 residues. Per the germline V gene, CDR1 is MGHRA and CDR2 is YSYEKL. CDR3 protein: CASSQISGRSTDTQYF. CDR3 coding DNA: TGCGCCAGCAGCCAAATTAGCGGGAGGAGTACAGATACGCAGTATTTT.

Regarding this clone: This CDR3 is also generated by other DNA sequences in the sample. CDR3 region: CASRTGTGFFYGYTF. The CDR3 coding sequence is TGTGCCAGCAGAACCGGGACAGGGTTTTTCTATGGCTACACCTTC. The gene calls are TRBV5-6 and TRBJ1-2; 9 bases line up with TRBD1. The CDR3 contains 15 residues. Germline-derived CDR1 and CDR2 are SGHDT and YYEEEE. With 5 bases clipped from V and 4 bases from J, the junction kept 9 bases outside the gene matches.

Here the CDR3 reads CASSQGGALAGGVSLTGELFF. CDR3 nucleotides: TGTGCCAGCAGCCAAGGGGGGGCACTAGCGGGAGGCGTAAGCCTCACCGGGGAGCTGTTTTTT. The V call is TRBV14, the J call TRBJ2-2; TRBD2 matches 12 bases. V lost 1 base to trimming and J lost 4 bases; unmatched junction nucleotides: 16. The CDR3 is 21 residues long. Germline CDR1 reads SGHDN; CDR2 reads FVKESK.

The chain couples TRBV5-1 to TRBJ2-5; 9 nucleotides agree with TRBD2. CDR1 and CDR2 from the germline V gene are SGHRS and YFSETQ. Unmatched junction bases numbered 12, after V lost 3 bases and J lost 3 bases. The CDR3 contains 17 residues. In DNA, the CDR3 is TGCGCCAGCAGCTACCGCGGGAGGGTAGAAGGGAAAGAGACCCAGTACTTC. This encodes CASSYRGRVEGKETQYF.

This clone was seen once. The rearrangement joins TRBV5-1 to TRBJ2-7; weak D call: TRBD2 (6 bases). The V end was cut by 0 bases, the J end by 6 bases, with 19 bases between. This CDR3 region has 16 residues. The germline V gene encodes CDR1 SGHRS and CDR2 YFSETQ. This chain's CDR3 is CASSLVAASTKGEQYF. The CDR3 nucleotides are TGCGCCAGCAGCTTGGTAGCGGCTAGCACCAAAGGCGAGCAGTACTTC.

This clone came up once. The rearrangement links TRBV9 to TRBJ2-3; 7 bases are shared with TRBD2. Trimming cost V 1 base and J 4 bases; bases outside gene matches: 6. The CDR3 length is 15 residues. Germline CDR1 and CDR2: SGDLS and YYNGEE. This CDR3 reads CASSVTGGLPDTQYF. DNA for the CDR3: TGTGCCAGCAGCGTAACGGGAGGCCTTCCAGATACGCAGTATTTT.

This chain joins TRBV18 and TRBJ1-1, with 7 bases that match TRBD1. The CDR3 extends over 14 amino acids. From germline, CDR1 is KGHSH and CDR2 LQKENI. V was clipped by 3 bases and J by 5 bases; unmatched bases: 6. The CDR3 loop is CASSPPTGRTEAFF. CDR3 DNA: TGTGCCAGCTCACCCCCGACAGGGCGTACTGAAGCTTTCTTT. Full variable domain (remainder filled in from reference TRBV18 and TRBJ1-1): NAGVMQNPRHLVRRRGQEARLRCSPMKGHSHVYWYRQLPEEGLKFMVYLQKENIIDESGMPKERFSAEFPKEGPSILRIQQVVRGDSAAYFCASSPPTGRTEAFFGQGTRLTVV.

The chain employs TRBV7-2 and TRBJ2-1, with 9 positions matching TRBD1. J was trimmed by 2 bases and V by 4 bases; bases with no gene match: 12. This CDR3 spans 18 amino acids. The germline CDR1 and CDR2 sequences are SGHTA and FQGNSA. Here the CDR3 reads CASSWTQVTGGAYNEQFF. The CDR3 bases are TGTGCCAGCAGCTGGACCCAGGTCACAGGGGGCGCCTACAATGAGCAGTTCTTC.

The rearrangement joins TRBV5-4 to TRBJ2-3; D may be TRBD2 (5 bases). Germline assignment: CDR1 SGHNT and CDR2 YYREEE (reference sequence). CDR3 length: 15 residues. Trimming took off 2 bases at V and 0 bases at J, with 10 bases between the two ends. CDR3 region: CASSFGGPSTDTQYF. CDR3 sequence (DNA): TGTGCCAGCAGCTTCGGAGGTCCGAGCACAGATACGCAGTATTTT.

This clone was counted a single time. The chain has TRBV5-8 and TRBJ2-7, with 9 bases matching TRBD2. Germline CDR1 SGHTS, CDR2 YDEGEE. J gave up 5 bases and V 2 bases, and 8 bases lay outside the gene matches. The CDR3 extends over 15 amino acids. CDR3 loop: CASSFEGGLAHEQYF. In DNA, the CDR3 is TGTGCCAGCAGCTTTGAAGGGGGACTAGCCCACGAGCAGTACTTC.